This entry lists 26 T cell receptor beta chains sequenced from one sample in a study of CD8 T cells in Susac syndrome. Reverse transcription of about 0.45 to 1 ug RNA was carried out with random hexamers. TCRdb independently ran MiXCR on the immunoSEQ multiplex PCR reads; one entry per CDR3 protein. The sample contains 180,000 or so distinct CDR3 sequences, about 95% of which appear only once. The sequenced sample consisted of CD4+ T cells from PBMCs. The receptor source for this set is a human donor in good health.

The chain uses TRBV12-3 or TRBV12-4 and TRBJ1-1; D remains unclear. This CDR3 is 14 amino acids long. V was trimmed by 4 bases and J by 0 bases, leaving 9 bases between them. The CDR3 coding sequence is TGTGCCAGCAGTTCTAAAACCATGAACACTGAAGCTTTCTTT. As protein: CASSSKTMNTEAFF.

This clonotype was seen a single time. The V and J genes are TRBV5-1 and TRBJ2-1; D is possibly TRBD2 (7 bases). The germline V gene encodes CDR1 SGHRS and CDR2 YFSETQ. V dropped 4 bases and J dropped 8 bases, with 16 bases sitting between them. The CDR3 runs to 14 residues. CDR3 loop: CASSPSGAGDEQFF. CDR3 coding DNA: TGCGCCAGCAGCCCGAGCGGGGCAGGGGATGAGCAGTTCTTC.

The CDR3 here is CASSLVAGQGQETQYF. The CDR3 DNA is TGTGCCAGCAGCTTAGTAGCCGGACAGGGGCAAGAGACCCAGTACTTC. This chain joins TRBV7-9 and TRBJ2-5; TRBD1 matches at 9 bases. The CDR3 contains 16 residues. V lost 1 base, J lost 2 bases, and 5 bases stayed unmatched. Germline CDR1 reads SEHNR; CDR2 reads FQNEAQ (reference sequence).

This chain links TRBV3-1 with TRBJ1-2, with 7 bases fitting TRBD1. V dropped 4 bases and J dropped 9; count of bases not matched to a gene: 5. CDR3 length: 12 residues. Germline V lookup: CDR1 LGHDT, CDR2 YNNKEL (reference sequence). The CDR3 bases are TGTGCCAGCAGCCCGACAGGGATCAGCTACACCTTC. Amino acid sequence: CASSPTGISYTF.

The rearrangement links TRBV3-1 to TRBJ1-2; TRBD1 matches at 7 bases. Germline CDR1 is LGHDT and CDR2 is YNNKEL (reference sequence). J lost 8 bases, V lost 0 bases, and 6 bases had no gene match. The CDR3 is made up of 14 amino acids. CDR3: CASSQDEGARGYTF. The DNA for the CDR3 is TGTGCCAGCAGCCAAGATGAGGGGGCGCGAGGCTACACCTTC. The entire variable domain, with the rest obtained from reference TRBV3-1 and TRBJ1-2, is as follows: DTAVSQTPKYLVTQMGNDKSIKCEQNLGHDTMYWYKQDSKKFLKIMFSYNNKELIINETVPNRFSPKSPDKAHLNLHINSLELGDSAVYFCASSQDEGARGYTFGSGTRLTVV.

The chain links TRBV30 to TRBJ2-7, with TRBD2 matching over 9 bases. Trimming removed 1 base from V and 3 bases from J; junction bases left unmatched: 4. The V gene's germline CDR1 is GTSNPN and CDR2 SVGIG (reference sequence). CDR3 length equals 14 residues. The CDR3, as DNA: TGTGCCTGGAGTGAGGGCGGGGGGGTCTACGAGCAGTACTTC. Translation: CAWSEGGGVYEQYF.

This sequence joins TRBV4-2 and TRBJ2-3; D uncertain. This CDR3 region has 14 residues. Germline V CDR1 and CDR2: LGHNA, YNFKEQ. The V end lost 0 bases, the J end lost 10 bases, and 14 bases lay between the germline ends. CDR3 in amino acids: CASSQEYISNAQYF. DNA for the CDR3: TGTGCCAGCAGCCAAGAGTACATCTCGAACGCGCAGTATTTT.

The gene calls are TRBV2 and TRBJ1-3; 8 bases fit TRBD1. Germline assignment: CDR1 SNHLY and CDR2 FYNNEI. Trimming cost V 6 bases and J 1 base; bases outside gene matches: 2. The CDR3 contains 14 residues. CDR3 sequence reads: CASSDRGSGNTIYF. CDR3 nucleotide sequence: TGTGCCAGCAGCGACAGGGGATCTGGAAACACCATATATTTT.

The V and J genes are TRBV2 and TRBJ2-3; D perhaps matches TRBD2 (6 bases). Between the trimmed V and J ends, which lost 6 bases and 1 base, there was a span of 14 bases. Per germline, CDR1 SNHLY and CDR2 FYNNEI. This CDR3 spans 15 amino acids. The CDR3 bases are TGTGCCAGCAGCTTAGCGGTATGGGGCACAGATACGCAGTATTTT. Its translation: CASSLAVWGTDTQYF.

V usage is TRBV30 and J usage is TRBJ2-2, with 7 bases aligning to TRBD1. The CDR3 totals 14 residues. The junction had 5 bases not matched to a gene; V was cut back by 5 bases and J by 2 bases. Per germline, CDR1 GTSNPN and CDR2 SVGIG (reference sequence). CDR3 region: CAWATGLNTGELFF. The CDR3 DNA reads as TGTGCCTGGGCGACAGGGTTAAACACCGGGGAGCTGTTTTTT.

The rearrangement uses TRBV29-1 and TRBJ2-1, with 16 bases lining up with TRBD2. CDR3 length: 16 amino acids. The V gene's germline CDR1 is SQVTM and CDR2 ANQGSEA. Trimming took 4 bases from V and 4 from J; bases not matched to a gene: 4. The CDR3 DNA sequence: TGCAGCGTTGCGGGACTAGCGGGGGGGCCGTACAATGAGCAGTTCTTC. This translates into CSVAGLAGGPYNEQFF.

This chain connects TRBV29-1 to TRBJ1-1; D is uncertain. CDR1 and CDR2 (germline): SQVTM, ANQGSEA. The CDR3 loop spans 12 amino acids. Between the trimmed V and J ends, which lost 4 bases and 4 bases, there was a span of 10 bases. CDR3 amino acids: CSVGFQSTEAFF. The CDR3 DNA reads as TGCAGCGTTGGGTTTCAGTCCACTGAAGCTTTCTTT. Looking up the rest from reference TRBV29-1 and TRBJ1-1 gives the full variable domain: SAVISQKPSRDICQRGTSLTIQCQVDSQVTMMFWYRQQPGQSLTLIATANQGSEATYESGFVIDKFPISRPNLTFSTLTVSNMSPEDSSIYLCSVGFQSTEAFFGQGTRLTVV.

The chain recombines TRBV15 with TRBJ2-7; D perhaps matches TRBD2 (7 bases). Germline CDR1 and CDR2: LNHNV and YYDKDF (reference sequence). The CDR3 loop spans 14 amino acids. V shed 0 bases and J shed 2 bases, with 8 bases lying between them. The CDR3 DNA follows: TGTGCCACCAGCAGAGAGGGGGGGCCCTACGAGCAGTACTTC. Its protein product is CATSREGGPYEQYF.

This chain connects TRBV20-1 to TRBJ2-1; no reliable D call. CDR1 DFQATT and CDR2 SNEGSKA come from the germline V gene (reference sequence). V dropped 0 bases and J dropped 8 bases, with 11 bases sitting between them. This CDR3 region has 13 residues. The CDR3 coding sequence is TGCAGTGCTAGAGATCCCCCTCGGCATGAGCAGTTCTTC. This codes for CSARDPPRHEQFF.

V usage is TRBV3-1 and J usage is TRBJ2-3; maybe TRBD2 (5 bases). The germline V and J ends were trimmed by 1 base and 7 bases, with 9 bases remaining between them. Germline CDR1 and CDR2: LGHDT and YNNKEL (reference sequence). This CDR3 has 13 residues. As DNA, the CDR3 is TGTGCCAGCAGCCAAGTGGACGGGAATACGCAGTATTTT. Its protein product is CASSQVDGNTQYF.

The CDR3 loop is CASSPPTSGGSYEQYF. The CDR3 DNA sequence: TGTGCCAGCTCACCACCCACTAGCGGGGGATCCTACGAGCAGTACTTC. The chain joins TRBV18 to TRBJ2-7, with 11 bases identical to TRBD2. The trim removed 0 bases at V and 1 base at J, leaving 2 bases unmatched. Germline CDR1 and CDR2: KGHSH and LQKENI. There are 16 residues in the CDR3.

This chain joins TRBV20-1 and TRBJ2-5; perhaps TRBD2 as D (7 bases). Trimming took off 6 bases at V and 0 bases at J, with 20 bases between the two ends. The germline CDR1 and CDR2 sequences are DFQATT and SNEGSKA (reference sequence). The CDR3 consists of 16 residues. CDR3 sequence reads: CSASPSGGWYQETQYF. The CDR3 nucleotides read TGCAGTGCCTCACCTTCGGGGGGCTGGTACCAAGAGACCCAGTACTTC.

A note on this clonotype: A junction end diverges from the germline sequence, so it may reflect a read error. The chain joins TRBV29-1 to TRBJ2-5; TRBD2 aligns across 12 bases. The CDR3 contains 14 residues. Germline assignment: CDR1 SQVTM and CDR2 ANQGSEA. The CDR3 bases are TGCAGCGTTGCTGGGCGACTAGCGGGGGCCCCCCCGCACTTC. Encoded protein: CSVAGRLAGAPPHF.

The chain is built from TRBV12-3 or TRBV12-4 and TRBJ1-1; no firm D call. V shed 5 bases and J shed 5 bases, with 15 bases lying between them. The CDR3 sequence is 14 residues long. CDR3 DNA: TGTGCCAGCAGTCTAACTTCGGGCGGGACTGAAGCTTTCTTT. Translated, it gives CASSLTSGGTEAFF.

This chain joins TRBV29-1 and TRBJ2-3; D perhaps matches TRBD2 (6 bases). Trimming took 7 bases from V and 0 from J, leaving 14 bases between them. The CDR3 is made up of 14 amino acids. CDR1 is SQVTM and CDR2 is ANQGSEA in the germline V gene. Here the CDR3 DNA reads TGCAGCGGGACGGGGGTAACTAGCACAGATACGCAGTATTTT. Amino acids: CSGTGVTSTDTQYF.

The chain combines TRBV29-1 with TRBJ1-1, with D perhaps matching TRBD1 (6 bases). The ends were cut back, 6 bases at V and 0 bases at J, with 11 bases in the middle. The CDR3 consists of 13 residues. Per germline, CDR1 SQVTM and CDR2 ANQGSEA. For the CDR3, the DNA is TGCAGCGTGGCAGGGGTGATGAACACTGAAGCTTTCTTT. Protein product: CSVAGVMNTEAFF. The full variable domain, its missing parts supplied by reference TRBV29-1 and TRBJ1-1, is SAVISQKPSRDICQRGTSLTIQCQVDSQVTMMFWYRQQPGQSLTLIATANQGSEATYESGFVIDKFPISRPNLTFSTLTVSNMSPEDSSIYLCSVAGVMNTEAFFGQGTRLTVV.

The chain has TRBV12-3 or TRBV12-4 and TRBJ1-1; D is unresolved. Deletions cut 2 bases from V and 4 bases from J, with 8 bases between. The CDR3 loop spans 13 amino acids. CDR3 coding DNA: TGTGCCAGCAGTTTATCGGCTGTCACTGAAGCTTTCTTT. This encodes CASSLSAVTEAFF.

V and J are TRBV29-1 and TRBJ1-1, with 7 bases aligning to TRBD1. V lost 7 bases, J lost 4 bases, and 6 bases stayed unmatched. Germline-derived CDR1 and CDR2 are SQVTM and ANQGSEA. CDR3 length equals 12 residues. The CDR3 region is CSAKDRVTEAFF. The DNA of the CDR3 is TGCAGCGCTAAAGACAGGGTCACTGAAGCTTTCTTT.

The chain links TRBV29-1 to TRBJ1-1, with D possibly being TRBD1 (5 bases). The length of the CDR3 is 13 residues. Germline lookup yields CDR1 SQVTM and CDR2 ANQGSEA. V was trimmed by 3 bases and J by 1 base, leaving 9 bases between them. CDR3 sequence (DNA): TGCAGCGTTGAGGGGCAGCAGAACACTGAAGCTTTCTTT. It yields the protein CSVEGQQNTEAFF.

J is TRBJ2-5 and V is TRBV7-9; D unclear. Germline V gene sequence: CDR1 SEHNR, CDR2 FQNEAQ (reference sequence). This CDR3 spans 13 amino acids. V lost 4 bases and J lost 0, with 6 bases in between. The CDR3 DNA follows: TGTGCCAGCAGCTCCTGGGACCAAGAGACCCAGTACTTC. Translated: CASSSWDQETQYF.

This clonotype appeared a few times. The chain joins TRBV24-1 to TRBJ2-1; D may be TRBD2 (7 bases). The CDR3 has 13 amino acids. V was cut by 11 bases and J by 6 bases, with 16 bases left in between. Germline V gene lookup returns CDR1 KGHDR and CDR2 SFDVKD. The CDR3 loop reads CASSGGPGNEQFF. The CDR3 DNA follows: TGTGCCAGCTCCGGGGGGCCAGGCAATGAGCAGTTCTTC.